This T cell receptor beta chain was sequenced for a study of monozygotic twins with inflammatory bowel disease. TCRdb re-called the 5' RACE reads and gives one entry per CDR3 protein, without DNA. The table for this sample gives 150,000 to 200,000 distinct CDR3 sequences. The material sequenced was blood. The receptor comes from a human donor with ulcerative colitis or Crohn's disease, or a healthy co-twin of an affected twin (not recorded which).

CDR3 sequence: CASSESYGGEKDTQYF. This chain links TRBV10-1 with TRBJ2-3; TCRdb picks TRBD1, but there is no DNA to check that call. The CDR3 totals 16 residues. Germline loops: CDR1 WNHNN, CDR2 SYGVQD (reference sequence).